This T cell receptor (beta chain) was sequenced during a study of T cells in Graves' hyperthyroidism and ophthalmopathy. The sample holds a few counts of this clonotype. Amplification of TCR beta CDR3 regions was performed using RNA transcripts as template. The HTBI primer set served for first-round RT-PCR of the TCR CDR3. Each CDR3 protein gets one entry after TCRdb re-called the multiplex PCR reads with MiXCR. The sample shows a few hundred thousand distinct CDR3 sequences, approximately 15% of them seen only once. The CDR3 spans 14 residues. Germline CDR1 LGHDT, CDR2 YNNKEL (reference sequence). Trimming stripped 1 base from V and 3 bases from J, with 8 bases between.

The rearrangement uses TRBV3-1 and TRBJ2-3; the D is unclear. The receptor was isolated from a woman aged 25 to 45 with Graves' hyperthyroidism. The sample consisted of blood. This CDR3 is CASSQGAITDTQYF. The CDR3 DNA reads TGTGCCAGCAGCCAAGGGGCGATTACAGATACGCAGTATTTT.